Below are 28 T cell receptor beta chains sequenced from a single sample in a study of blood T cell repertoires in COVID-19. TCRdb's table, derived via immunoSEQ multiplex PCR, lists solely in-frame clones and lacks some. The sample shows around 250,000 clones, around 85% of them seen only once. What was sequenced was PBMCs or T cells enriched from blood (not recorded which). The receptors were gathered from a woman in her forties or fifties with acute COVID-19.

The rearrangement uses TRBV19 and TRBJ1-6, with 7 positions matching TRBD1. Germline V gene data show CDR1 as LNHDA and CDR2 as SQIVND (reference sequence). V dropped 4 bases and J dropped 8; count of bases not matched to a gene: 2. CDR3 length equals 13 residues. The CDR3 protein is CASSSGTDSPLHF. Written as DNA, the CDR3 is TGTGCCAGTAGTAGCGGGACAGATTCACCCCTCCACTTT.

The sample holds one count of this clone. CDR3 residues: CASSLGTANTEAFF. The CDR3 DNA is TGCGCCAGCAGTCTCGGGACAGCGAACACTGAAGCTTTCTTT. The chain recombines TRBV10-1 with TRBJ1-1; 7 nucleotides agree with TRBD1. This CDR3 comprises 14 residues. V was pared by 5 bases and J by 1 base, with 4 bases of the junction left unmatched. Germline CDR1 is WNHNN and CDR2 is SYGVQD (reference sequence).

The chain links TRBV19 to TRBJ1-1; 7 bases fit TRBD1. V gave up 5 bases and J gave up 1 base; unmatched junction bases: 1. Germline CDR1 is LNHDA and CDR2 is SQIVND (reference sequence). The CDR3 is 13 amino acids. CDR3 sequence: CASSRDRNTEAFF. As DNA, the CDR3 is TGTGCCAGTAGTCGGGACAGGAACACTGAAGCTTTCTTT.

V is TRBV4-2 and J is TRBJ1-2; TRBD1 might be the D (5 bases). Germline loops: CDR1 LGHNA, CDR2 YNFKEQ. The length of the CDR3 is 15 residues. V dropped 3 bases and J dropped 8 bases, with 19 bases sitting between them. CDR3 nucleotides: TGTGCCAGCAGCCAGGATATTCAGGGAATCGGGGGCTACACCTTC. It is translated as CASSQDIQGIGGYTF.

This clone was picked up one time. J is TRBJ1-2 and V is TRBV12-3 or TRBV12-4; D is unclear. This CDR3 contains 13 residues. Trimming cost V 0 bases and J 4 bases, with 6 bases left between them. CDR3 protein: CASSLAGFYGYTF. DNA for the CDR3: TGTGCCAGCAGTTTAGCCGGGTTCTATGGCTACACCTTC.

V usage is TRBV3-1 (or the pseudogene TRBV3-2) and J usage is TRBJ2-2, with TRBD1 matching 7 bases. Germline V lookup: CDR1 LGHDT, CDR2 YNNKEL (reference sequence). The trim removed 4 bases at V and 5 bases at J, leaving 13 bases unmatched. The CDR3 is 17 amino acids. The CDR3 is CASSPELGQRVTGELFF. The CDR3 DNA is TGTGCCAGCAGCCCCGAGTTGGGACAGAGAGTAACCGGGGAGCTGTTTTTT.

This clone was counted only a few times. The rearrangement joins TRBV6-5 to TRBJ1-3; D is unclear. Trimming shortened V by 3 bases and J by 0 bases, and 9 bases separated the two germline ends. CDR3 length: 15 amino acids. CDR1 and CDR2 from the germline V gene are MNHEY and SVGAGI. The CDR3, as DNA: TGTGCCAGCAGTTATGAGGATGCCTCTGGAAACACCATATATTTT. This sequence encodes CASSYEDASGNTIYF.

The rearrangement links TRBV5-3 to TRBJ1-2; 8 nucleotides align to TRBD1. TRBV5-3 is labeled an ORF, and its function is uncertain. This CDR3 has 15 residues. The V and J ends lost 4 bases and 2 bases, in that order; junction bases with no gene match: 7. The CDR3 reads CARSVDRGLNYGYTF. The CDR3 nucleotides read TGTGCCAGAAGCGTCGACAGGGGATTGAACTATGGCTACACCTTC.

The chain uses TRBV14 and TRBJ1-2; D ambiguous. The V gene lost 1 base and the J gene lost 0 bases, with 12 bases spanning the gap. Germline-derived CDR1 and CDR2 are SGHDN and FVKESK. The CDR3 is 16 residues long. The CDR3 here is CASSQGSYPSNYGYTF. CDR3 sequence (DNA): TGTGCCAGCAGCCAAGGCAGTTACCCGTCTAACTATGGCTACACCTTC.

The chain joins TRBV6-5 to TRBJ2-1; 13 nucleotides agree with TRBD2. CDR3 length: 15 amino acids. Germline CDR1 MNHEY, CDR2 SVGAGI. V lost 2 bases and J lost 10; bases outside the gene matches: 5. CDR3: CASSYRGLAGSEQFF. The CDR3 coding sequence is TGTGCCAGCAGTTACCGGGGACTAGCGGGGTCAGAGCAGTTCTTC.

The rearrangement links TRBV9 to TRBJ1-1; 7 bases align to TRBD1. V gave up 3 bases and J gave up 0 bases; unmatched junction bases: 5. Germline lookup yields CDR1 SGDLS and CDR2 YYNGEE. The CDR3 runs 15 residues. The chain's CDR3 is CASSETGTVNTEAFF. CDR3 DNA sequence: TGTGCCAGCAGCGAAACCGGGACAGTGAACACTGAAGCTTTCTTT.

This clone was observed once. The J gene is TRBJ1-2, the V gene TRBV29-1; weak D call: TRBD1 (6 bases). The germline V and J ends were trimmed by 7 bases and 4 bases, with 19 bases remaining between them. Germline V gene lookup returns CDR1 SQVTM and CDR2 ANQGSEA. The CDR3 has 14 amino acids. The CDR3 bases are TGCAGCGGAGGGGGGGAAGCGGGCCTCTATGGCTACACCTTC. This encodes CSGGGEAGLYGYTF.

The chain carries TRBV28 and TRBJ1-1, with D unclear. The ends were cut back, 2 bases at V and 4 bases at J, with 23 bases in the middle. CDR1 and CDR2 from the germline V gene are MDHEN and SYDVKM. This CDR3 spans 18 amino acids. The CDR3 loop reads CASSLPGSSLGGGTEAFF. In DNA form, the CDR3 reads TGTGCCAGCAGTTTACCGGGTTCTTCCCTCGGTGGTGGCACTGAAGCTTTCTTT.

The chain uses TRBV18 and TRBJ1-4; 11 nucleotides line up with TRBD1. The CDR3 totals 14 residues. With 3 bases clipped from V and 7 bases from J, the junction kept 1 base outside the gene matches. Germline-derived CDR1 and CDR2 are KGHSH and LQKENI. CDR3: CASSPGTGGEKLFF. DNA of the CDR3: TGTGCCAGCTCACCCGGGACAGGGGGTGAAAAACTGTTTTTT.

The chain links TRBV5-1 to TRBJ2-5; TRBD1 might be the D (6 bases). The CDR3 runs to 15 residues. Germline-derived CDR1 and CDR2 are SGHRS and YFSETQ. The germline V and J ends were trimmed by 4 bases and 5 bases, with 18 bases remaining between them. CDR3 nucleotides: TGCGCCAGCAGCCCGCAGGACAGCCCAACCGAGACCCAGTACTTC. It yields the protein CASSPQDSPTETQYF. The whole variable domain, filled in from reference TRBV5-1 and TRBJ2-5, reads KAGVTQTPRYLIKTRGQQVTLSCSPISGHRSVSWYQQTPGQGLQFLFEYFSETQRNKGNFPGRFSGRQFSNSRSEMNVSTLELGDSALYLCASSPQDSPTETQYFGPGTRLLVL.

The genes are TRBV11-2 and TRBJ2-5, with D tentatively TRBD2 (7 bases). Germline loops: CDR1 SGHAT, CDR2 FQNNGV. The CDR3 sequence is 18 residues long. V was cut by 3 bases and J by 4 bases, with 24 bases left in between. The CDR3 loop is CASSFRGGGGGPAETQYF. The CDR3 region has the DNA TGTGCCAGCAGCTTCCGAGGCGGGGGCGGGGGCCCTGCAGAGACCCAGTACTTC.

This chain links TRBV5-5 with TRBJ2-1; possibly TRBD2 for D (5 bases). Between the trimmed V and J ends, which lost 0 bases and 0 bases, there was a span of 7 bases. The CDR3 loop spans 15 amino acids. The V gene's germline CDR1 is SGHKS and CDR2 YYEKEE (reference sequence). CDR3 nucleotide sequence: TGTGCCAGCAGCTTGGGGGAGAGCTCCTACAATGAGCAGTTCTTC. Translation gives CASSLGESSYNEQFF. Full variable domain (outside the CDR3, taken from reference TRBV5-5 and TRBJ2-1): DAGVTQSPTHLIKTRGQQVTLRCSPISGHKSVSWYQQVLGQGPQFIFQYYEKEERGRGNFPDRFSARQFPNYSSELNVNALLLGDSALYLCASSLGESSYNEQFFGPGTRLTVL.

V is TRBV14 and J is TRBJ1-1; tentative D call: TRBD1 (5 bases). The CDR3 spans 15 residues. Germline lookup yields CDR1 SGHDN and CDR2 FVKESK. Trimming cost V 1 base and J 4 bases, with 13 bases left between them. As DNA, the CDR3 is TGTGCCAGCAGCCAAGCTGGAGGGGTAGGCACTGAAGCTTTCTTT. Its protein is CASSQAGGVGTEAFF.

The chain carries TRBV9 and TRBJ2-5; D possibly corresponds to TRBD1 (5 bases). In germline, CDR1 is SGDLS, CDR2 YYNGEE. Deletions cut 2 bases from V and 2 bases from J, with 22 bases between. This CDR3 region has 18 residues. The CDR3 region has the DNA TGTGCCAGCAGCGTTTCTTCAGGGATCGATAACTCACAAGAGACCCAGTACTTC. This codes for CASSVSSGIDNSQETQYF.

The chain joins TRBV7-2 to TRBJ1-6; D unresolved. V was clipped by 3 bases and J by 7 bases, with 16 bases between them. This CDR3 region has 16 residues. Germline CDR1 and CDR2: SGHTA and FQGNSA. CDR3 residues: CASSFWATTPNSPLHF. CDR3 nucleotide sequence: TGTGCCAGCAGCTTTTGGGCTACCACCCCCAATTCACCCCTCCACTTT.

The CDR3 DNA reads TGCGCCAGCAGCCCCGGGACAGGGTCTGGAAACACCATATATTTT. Amino acid sequence: CASSPGTGSGNTIYF. The chain uses TRBV5-1 and TRBJ1-3; TRBD1 matches at 9 bases. The V and J ends lost 4 bases and 1 base, in that order; junction bases with no gene match: 3. The CDR3 is made up of 15 amino acids. Germline V lookup: CDR1 SGHRS, CDR2 YFSETQ. Full variable domain (outside the CDR3, taken from reference TRBV5-1 and TRBJ1-3): KAGVTQTPRYLIKTRGQQVTLSCSPISGHRSVSWYQQTPGQGLQFLFEYFSETQRNKGNFPGRFSGRQFSNSRSEMNVSTLELGDSALYLCASSPGTGSGNTIYFGEGSWLTVV.

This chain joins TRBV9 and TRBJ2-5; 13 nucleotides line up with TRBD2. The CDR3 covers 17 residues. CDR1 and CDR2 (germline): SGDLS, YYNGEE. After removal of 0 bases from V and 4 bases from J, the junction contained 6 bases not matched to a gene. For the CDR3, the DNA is TGTGCCAGCAGCGTAGAGACTAGCGGGGGGCCGGTAGAGACCCAGTACTTC. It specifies CASSVETSGGPVETQYF.

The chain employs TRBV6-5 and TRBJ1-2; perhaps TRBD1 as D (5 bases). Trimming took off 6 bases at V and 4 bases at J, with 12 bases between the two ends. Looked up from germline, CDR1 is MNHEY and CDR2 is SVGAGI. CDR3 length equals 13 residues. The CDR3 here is CASSPVGPYGYTF. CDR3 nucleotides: TGTGCCAGCAGCCCGGTGGGGCCCTATGGCTACACCTTC.

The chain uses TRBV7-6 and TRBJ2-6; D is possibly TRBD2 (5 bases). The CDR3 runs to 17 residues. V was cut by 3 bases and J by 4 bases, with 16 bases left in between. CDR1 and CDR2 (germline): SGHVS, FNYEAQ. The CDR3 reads CASSLFPRGSGANVLTF. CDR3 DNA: TGTGCCAGCAGCTTGTTTCCCCGGGGATCAGGGGCCAACGTCCTGACTTTC.

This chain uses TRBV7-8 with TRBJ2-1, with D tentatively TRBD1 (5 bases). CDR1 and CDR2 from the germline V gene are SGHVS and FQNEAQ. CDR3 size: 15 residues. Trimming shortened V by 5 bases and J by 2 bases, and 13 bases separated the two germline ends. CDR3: CASSLGPGTYNEQFF. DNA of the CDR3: TGTGCCAGCAGCCTGGGCCCAGGGACCTACAATGAGCAGTTCTTC.

The DNA of the CDR3 is TGTGCCAGCAGTTACTCGGGCAGCTCGAACACTGAAGCTTTCTTT. Amino acids: CASSYSGSSNTEAFF. The chain links TRBV6-5 to TRBJ1-1; no clear D gene. The CDR3 consists of 15 residues. From germline, CDR1 is MNHEY and CDR2 SVGAGI. Deletions cut 0 bases from V and 1 base from J, with 9 bases between.

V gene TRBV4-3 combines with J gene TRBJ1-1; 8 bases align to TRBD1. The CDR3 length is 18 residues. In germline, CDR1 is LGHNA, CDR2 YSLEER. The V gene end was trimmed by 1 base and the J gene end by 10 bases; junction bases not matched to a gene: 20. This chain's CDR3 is CASSQALTGTGGVWVAFF. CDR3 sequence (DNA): TGCGCCAGCAGCCAAGCGTTGACCGGGACAGGAGGGGTATGGGTAGCTTTCTTT.

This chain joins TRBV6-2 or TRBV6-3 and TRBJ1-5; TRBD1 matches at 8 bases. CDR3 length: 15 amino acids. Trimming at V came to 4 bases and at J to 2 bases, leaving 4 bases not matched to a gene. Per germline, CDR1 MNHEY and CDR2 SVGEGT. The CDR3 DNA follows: TGTGCCAGCAGTTGGACAGGGTTTCGCAATCAGCCCCAGCATTTT. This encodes CASSWTGFRNQPQHF.